The source of this T cell receptor (beta chain) is a study of blood T cell repertoires in COVID-19. Study-wide background: Sample material is recorded as cDNA or gDNA derived from T cells, B-cell-depleted T cells, or PBMCs.

Germline V gene sequence: CDR1 SGHNT, CDR2 YYREEE (reference sequence). V lost 5 bases and J lost 0; bases outside the gene matches: 7. CDR3 size: 16 residues. Per the authors' pipeline: Reference gene primer amplification gave nucleated cell count estimates. Clones were sequenced by immunoSEQ multiplex PCR, and TCRdb holds only the in-frame ones, with some missing. That table is the source of V, J and clone size, and D and trimming were worked out from the DNA. The sample holds about 180,000 clones, 86% seen once. The sequenced sample was peripheral blood. This TCR was recovered from a woman between 25 and 40 years old with active or convalescent COVID-19. The chain joins TRBV5-4 to TRBJ2-1; the match to TRBD2 covers 8 bases. The CDR3 protein is CASRTGGGFSYNEQFF. Here the CDR3 DNA reads TGTGCCAGCAGAACCGGCGGGGGGTTCTCCTACAATGAGCAGTTCTTC.